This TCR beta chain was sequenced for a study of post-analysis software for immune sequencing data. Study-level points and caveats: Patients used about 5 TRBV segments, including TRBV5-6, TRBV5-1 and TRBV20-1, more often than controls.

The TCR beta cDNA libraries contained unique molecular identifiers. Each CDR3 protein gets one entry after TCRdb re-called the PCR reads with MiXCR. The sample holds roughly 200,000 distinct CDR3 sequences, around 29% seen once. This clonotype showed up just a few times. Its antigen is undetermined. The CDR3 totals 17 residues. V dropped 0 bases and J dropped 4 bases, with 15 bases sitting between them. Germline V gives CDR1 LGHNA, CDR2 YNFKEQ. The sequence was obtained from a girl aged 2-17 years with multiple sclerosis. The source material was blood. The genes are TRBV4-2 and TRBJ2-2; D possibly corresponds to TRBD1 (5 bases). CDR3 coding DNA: TGTGCCAGCAGCCAAGAAGTAGGGTACAGGAGCACCGGGGAGCTGTTTTTT. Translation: CASSQEVGYRSTGELFF.